This TCR beta chain emerged from a study of T-cell reconstitution after alpha-beta-depleted transplantation in children. Whole-study findings and limits: Reportedly, roughly two months post-transplant, alpha-beta T cells arose from several hundred expanded graft clones.

This clonotype has at least ten counts. The antigen remains unidentified. The CDR3 runs 16 residues. Germline loops: CDR1 KGHSH, CDR2 LQKENI. Trimming took 3 bases from V and 6 from J; bases not matched to a gene: 11. During its preparation, the TCRbeta library received unique molecular identifiers. TCRdb ran MiXCR on the PCR reads and lists one entry per CDR3 protein. The repertoire includes about 200,000 distinct CDR3 sequences, approximately 6% of them detected once, and around 4.3% sits in the top ten. This clonotype originated in a girl under three years old with combined immunodeficiency, due to receive a stem cell transplant. The chain uses TRBV18 and TRBJ2-1; 7 bases fit TRBD1. Sequenced material: PBMCs, taken before TCRalphabeta/CD19-depleted stem cell transplant. The CDR3 DNA reads TGTGCCAGCTCACCCCCAGGGGGTGGTGGGGTCAATGAGCAGTTCTTC. This codes for CASSPPGGGGVNEQFF.